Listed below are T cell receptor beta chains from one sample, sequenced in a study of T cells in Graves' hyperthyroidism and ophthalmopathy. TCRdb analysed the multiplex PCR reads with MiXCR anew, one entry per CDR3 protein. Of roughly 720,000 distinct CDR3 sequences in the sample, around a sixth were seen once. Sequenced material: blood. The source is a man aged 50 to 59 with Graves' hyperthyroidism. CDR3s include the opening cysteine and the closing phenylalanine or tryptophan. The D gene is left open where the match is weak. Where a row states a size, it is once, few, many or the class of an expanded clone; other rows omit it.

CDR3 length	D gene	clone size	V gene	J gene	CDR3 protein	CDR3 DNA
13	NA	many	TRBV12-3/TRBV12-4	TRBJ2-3	CASTPTQTDTQYF	TGTGCCAGCACCCCAACCCAAACAGATACGCAGTATTTT
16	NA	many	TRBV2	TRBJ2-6	CASLRTVVSGANVLTF	TGTGCCAGCCTACGGACAGTAGTCTCTGGGGCCAACGTCCTGACTTTC
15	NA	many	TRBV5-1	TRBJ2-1	CASSLIGDPYNEQFF	TGCGCCAGCAGCTTGATCGGGGACCCTTACAATGAGCAGTTCTTC
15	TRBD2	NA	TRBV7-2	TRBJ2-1	CASSPSGGNYNEQFF	TGTGCCAGCAGCCCTAGCGGGGGGAACTACAATGAGCAGTTCTTC
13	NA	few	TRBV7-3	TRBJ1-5	CASSPQPNQPQHF	TGTGCCAGCAGCCCCCAACCTAATCAGCCCCAGCATTTT
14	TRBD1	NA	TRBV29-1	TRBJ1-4	CSVRDRGPNEKLFF	TGCAGCGTTCGGGACAGGGGACCCAATGAAAAACTGTTTTTT
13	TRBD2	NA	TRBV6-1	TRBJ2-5	CASSKREDLWKYF	TGTGCCAGCAGTAAGCGGGAAGATTTGTGGAAGTACTTC
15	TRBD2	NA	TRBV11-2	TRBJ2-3	CASSAMTSGTDTQYF	TGTGCCAGCAGCGCAATGACTAGCGGAACAGATACGCAGTATTTT
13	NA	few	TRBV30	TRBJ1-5	CAWGARGNQPQHF	TGTGCCTGGGGAGCCAGGGGAAATCAGCCCCAGCATTTT
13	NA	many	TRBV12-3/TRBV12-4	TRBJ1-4	CASSGRGFDKLFF	TGTGCCAGCAGTGGTCGGGGGTTTGACAAACTGTTTTTT
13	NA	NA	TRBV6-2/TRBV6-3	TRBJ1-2	CASTEFGNYGYTF	TGTGCCAGCACGGAGTTTGGTAACTATGGCTACACCTTC
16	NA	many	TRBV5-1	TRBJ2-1	CASSFLTGRMGNEQFF	TGCGCCAGCAGCTTCCTGACAGGGAGGATGGGTAATGAGCAGTTCTTC
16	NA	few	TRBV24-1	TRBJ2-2	CATSDGGPPNTGELFF	TGTGCCACCAGTGACGGAGGGCCCCCGAACACCGGGGAGCTGTTTTTT
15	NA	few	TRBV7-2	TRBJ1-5	CASSLVRYSNQPQHF	TGTGCCAGCAGCTTGGTCAGATATAGCAATCAGCCCCAGCATTTT
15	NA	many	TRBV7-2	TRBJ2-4	CASSPRGDSRNIQYF	TGTGCCAGCAGCCCAAGGGGGGACTCTAGGAACATTCAGTACTTC
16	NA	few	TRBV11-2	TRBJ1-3	CASSLGGLLRGNTIYF	TGTGCCAGCAGCTTAGGGGGTTTACTGAGGGGAAACACCATATATTTT
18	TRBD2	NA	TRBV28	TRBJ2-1	CASSSSPGLAGAAGEQFF	TGTGCCAGCAGTTCATCCCCCGGACTAGCGGGAGCGGCAGGTGAGCAGTTCTTC
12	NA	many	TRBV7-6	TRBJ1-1	CASSLVSSQAFF	TGTGCCAGCAGCTTAGTTTCGTCGCAAGCTTTCTTT
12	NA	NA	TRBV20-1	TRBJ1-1	CSSNSMNTEAFF	TGCAGTTCAAACAGCATGAACACTGAAGCTTTCTTT
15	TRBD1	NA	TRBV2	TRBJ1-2	CASSSTGAAGYGYTF	TGTGCCAGCAGTTCGACAGGGGCAGCGGGCTATGGCTACACCTTC
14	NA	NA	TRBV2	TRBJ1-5	CASSEGAGSQPQHF	TGTGCCAGCAGTGAAGGTGCTGGTAGTCAGCCCCAGCATTTT
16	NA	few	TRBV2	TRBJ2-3	CASSEARGGRTDTQYF	TGTGCCAGCAGTGAAGCGCGTGGAGGGAGGACAGATACGCAGTATTTT
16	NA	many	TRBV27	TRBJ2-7	CASSLEGPALSYEQYF	TGTGCCAGCAGCTTAGAAGGACCAGCGCTATCCTACGAGCAGTACTTC
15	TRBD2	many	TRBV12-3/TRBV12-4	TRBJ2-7	CASSLGPGGGYEQYF	TGTGCCAGCAGTTTAGGTCCGGGGGGAGGGTACGAGCAGTACTTC
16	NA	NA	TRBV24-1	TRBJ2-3	CATSDPRPSETDTQYF	TGTGCCACCAGTGATCCCAGACCATCCGAGACAGATACGCAGTATTTT
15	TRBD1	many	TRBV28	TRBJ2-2	CASSPRDRDTGELFF	TGTGCCAGCAGTCCAAGGGACAGGGACACCGGGGAGCTGTTTTTT
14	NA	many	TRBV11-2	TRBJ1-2	CASSRLQGRYGYTF	TGTGCCAGCAGTCGACTACAGGGTCGCTATGGCTACACCTTC
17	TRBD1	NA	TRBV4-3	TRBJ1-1	CASSQDPPGGRGTEAFF	TGCGCCAGCAGCCAAGATCCCCCAGGGGGCCGTGGCACTGAAGCTTTCTTT
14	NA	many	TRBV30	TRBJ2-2	CACPTRANTGELFF	TGTGCCTGTCCGACTAGAGCGAACACCGGGGAGCTGTTTTTT
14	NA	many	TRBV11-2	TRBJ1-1	CASSSEWGNTEAFF	TGTGCCAGCAGTTCCGAATGGGGAAACACTGAAGCTTTCTTT
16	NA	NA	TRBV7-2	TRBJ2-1	CASSLFLQLRGNEQFF	TGTGCCAGCAGCTTATTCCTCCAGCTACGAGGAAATGAGCAGTTCTTC
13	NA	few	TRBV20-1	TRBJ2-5	CSASAGARETQYF	TGCAGTGCTAGTGCGGGGGCGCGGGAGACCCAGTACTTC
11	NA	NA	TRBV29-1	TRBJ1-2	CSVDPDYGYTF	TGCAGCGTTGACCCTGACTATGGCTACACCTTC
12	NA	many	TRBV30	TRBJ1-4	CALKETNEKLFF	TGTGCCCTGAAGGAAACTAATGAAAAACTGTTTTTT
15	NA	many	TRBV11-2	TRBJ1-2	CASSPIKGPVYGYTF	TGTGCCAGCAGCCCTATCAAGGGGCCAGTCTATGGCTACACCTTC
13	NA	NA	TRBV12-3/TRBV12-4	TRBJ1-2	CASSLDALLGYTF	TGTGCCAGCAGTTTAGACGCTCTCTTGGGCTACACCTTC
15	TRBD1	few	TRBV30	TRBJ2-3	CAWSVGTGQTDTQYF	TGTGCCTGGAGTGTAGGGACAGGACAAACAGATACGCAGTATTTT
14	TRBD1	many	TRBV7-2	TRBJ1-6	CASRAGTGTSPLHF	TGTGCCAGCAGAGCCGGGACAGGGACTTCACCCCTCCACTTT
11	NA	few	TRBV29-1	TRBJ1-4	CSVEQDEKLFF	TGCAGCGTTGAACAGGATGAAAAACTGTTTTTT
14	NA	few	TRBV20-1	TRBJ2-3	CSGIGGGPTDTQYF	TGCAGTGGCATAGGGGGGGGGCCCACAGATACGCAGTATTTT
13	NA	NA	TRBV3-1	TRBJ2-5	CASSQGIGGTQYF	TGTGCCAGCAGCCAAGGGATCGGAGGGACCCAGTACTTC
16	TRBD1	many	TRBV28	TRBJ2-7	CASSPNRDRDSYEQYF	TGTGCCAGCAGTCCAAACCGGGACAGGGATTCCTACGAGCAGTACTTC
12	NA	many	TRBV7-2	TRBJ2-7	CASSPRGDEQYF	TGTGCCAGCAGCCCCAGGGGGGACGAGCAGTACTTC